The sequence of this T cell receptor (beta chain) was determined in a study of immune evolution from preneoplasia to lung adenocarcinoma. Turning to this clone: Antigen specificity is unknown.

Measured with immunoSEQ multiplex PCR; TCRdb has only the in-frame clones, and not every one. The sample lists about 9,800 clones; 79% were seen once. This CDR3 has 15 residues. J gave up 10 bases and V 6 bases, and 13 bases lay outside the gene matches. CDR1 and CDR2 (germline): SNHLY, FYNNEI. Study outcomes and limitations: Top clone share appeared to fall from AAH through AIS, MIA, adenocarcinoma. Later-stage lesions appeared to have more T cells, more diversity, less clonality.

Sequencing was carried out using FFPE lung adenocarcinoma in situ tissue. V is TRBV2 and J is TRBJ1-4; 8 positions match TRBD1. The receptor was derived from an elderly person with lung adenocarcinoma. CDR3 protein: CASSQGATQGGKLFF. DNA for the CDR3: TGTGCCAGCAGCCAGGGGGCTACTCAAGGGGGAAAACTGTTTTTT.